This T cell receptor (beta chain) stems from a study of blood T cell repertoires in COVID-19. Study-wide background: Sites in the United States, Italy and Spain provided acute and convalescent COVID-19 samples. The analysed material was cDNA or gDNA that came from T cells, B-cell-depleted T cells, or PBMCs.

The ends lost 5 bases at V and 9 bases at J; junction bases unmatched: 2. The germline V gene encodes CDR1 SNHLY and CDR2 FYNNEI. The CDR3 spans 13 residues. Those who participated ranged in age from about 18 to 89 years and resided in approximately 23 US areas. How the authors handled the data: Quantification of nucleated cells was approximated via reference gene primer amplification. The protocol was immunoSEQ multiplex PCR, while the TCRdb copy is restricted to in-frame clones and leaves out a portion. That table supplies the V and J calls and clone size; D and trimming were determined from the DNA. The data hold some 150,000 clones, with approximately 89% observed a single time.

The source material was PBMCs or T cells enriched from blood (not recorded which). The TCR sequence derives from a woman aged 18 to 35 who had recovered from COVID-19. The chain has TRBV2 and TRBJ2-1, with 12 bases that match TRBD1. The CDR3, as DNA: TGTGCCAGCAGTAGGGACAGGGGGCCTGAGCAGTTCTTC. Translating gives CASSRDRGPEQFF. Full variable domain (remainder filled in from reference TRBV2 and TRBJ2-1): EPEVTQTPSHQVTQMGQEVILRCVPISNHLYFYWYRQILGQKVEFLVSFYNNEISEKSEIFDDQFSVERPDGSNFTLKIRSTKLEDSAMYFCASSRDRGPEQFFGPGTRLTVL.